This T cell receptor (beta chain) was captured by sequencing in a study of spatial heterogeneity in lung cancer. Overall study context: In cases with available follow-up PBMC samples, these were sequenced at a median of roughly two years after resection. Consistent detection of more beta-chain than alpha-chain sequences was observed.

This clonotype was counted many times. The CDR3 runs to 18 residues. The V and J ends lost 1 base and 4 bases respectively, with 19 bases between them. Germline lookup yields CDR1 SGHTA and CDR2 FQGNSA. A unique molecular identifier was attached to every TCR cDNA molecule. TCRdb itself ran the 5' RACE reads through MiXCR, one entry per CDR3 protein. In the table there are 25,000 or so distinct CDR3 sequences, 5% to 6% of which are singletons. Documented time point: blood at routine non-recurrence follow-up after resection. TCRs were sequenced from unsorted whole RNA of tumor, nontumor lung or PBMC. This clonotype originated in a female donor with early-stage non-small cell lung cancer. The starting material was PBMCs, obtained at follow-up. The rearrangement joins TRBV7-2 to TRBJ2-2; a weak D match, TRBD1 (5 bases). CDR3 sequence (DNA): TGTGCCAGCAGCTTAGAGCTACTCAGGGCCACGGCCACCGGGGAGCTGTTTTTT. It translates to CASSLELLRATATGELFF. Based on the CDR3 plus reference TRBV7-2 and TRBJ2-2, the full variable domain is GAGVSQSPSNKVTEKGKDVELRCDPISGHTALYWYRQSLGQGLEFLIYFQGNSAPDKSGLPSDRFSAERTGGSVSTLTIQRTQQEDSAVYLCASSLELLRATATGELFFGEGSRLTVL.